Included here is one T cell receptor (beta chain) sequence, with context. Its antigen is unidentified. These data belong to a study of vaccination effects on CD4 cells after COVID-19. Across the study: Post-vaccine specimens arrived a median 72 days past the second dose.

Profiled with immunoSEQ multiplex PCR; TCRdb holds only in-frame clones, not every one. The sample consists of about 24,000 clones, approximately 70% of them appearing once. With the ViraFEST assay, the study expanded antigen-specific CD4+ T cells using viral peptide pools, then sequenced them. Culture proceeded for approximately 10 days, and CD4+ T cells were then isolated. Two doses of either BNT162b2 or mRNA-1273 were given to each participant. The germline V gene has CDR1 GTSNPN and CDR2 SVGIG (reference sequence). The CDR3 consists of 14 residues. J was trimmed by 3 bases and V by 4 bases; bases with no gene match: 4.

The chain uses TRBV30 and TRBJ2-1; 9 bases agree with TRBD1. The sample here was CD4+ T cells from PBMCs cultured with SARS-CoV-2 spike peptides, taken after COVID-19 vaccination. The clonotype originates from a human donor who received a COVID-19 vaccine. The CDR3 coding sequence is TGTGCCTGGATACAGGGGGCCTTCTACAATGAGCAGTTCTTC. It translates to CAWIQGAFYNEQFF.